These 31 T cell receptor beta chains came from one sample sequenced in a study of cytomegalovirus exposure and HLA in healthy donors. Primers: 60 Vbeta forward and 13 Jbeta reverse. The data were produced by immunoSEQ multiplex PCR, yet TCRdb's version contains in-frame clones alone and is incomplete. The sample consists of about 250,000 clones, 75% to 90% of them appearing once. Sequenced input: PBMCs. The source of these receptors is a girl aged 2 to 9 in good health and CMV-seronegative.

Only one count was recorded for this clone. The chain joins TRBV9 to TRBJ1-1; D is perhaps TRBD1 (5 bases). The CDR3 is 13 amino acids. Germline V CDR1 and CDR2: SGDLS, YYNGEE. V lost 0 bases and J lost 9, with 12 bases in between. CDR3 sequence: CASSVVVQGKAFF. CDR3 nucleotide sequence: TGTGCCAGCAGCGTAGTAGTCCAGGGAAAAGCTTTCTTT.

About this clone itself: The junction differs from germline at one of its ends, possibly a read error. This rearrangement joins TRBV7-9 to TRBJ1-4; D perhaps matches TRBD1 (6 bases). This CDR3 comprises 14 residues. Germline-derived CDR1 and CDR2 are SEHNR and FQNEAQ (reference sequence). This CDR3 is CSSSRQAAYEKLFF. DNA of the CDR3: TGTTCCAGCAGCCGACAGGCCGCCTATGAAAAACTGTTTTTT. Full variable domain (missing parts from reference TRBV7-9 and TRBJ1-4): DTGVSQNPRHKITKRGQNVTFRCDPISEHNRLYWYRQTLGQGPEFLTYFQNEAQLEKSRLLSDRFSAERPKGSFSTLEIQRTEQGDSAMYLCSSSRQAAYEKLFFGSGTQLSVL.

This chain joins TRBV6-6 and TRBJ1-2; D is perhaps TRBD1 (6 bases). The CDR3 sequence is 12 residues long. V lost 6 bases, J lost 4 bases, and 9 bases lay in between. Looked up from germline, CDR1 is MNHNY and CDR2 is SVGAGI (reference sequence). The CDR3 coding sequence is TGTGCCAGCAGAAGAGGGGGCTATGGCTACACCTTC. Its protein product is CASRRGGYGYTF.

This clone was counted a few times. This chain links TRBV30 with TRBJ1-1; 7 bases fit TRBD1. The CDR3 covers 16 residues. The J segment lost 4 bases and the V segment lost 0 bases, leaving 11 bases of the junction unmatched. Per germline, CDR1 GTSNPN and CDR2 SVGIG (reference sequence). The CDR3 DNA sequence: TGTGCCTGGAGTGTACGTCAGGGGGGTTGGAGCACTGAAGCTTTCTTT. Protein sequence: CAWSVRQGGWSTEAFF.

V gene TRBV27 combines with J gene TRBJ2-3; 8 bases fit TRBD1. Looked up from germline, CDR1 is MNHEY and CDR2 is SMNVEV (reference sequence). The CDR3 spans 16 residues. V shed 6 bases, J shed 5 bases, and the junction held 13 bases outside the gene matches. The CDR3, as DNA: TGTGCCAGCAGACCGACAGGGGTATCGCCCTTAGATACGCAGTATTTT. Its protein product is CASRPTGVSPLDTQYF.

The gene calls are TRBV28 and TRBJ1-1; D is possibly TRBD1 (5 bases). This CDR3 is 14 amino acids long. V lost 6 bases and J lost 5, with 16 bases in between. Germline CDR1 is MDHEN and CDR2 is SYDVKM. This CDR3 is CASRTGGLGTEAFF. In DNA, the CDR3 is TGTGCCAGCAGAACCGGGGGTCTGGGAACTGAAGCTTTCTTT.

This rearrangement joins TRBV6-1 to TRBJ2-7; D perhaps matches TRBD2 (5 bases). CDR3 size: 15 residues. V was trimmed by 1 base and J by 3 bases, leaving 13 bases between them. Germline CDR1 is MNHNS and CDR2 is SASEGT. CDR3 loop: CASSEVLASVYEQYF. The DNA for the CDR3 is TGTGCCAGCAGTGAAGTGCTAGCCTCTGTCTACGAGCAGTACTTC.

The chain combines TRBV2 with TRBJ2-7; TRBD2 aligns across 8 bases. With V trimmed by 9 bases and J by 5 bases, 9 bases remained unmatched. CDR1 is SNHLY, CDR2 FYNNEI, per germline. The CDR3 sequence is 13 residues long. The CDR3 DNA reads as TGTGCCAGTGAGAGCGGGAGCACGGACGAGCAGTACTTC. It is translated as CASESGSTDEQYF.

The genes are TRBV2 and TRBJ1-2; the match to TRBD1 covers 8 bases. From germline, CDR1 is SNHLY and CDR2 FYNNEI. CDR3 length: 17 amino acids. V shed 2 bases, J shed 8 bases, and the junction held 16 bases outside the gene matches. The CDR3 protein is CASSEYRTGRGVGGYTF. DNA of the CDR3: TGTGCCAGCAGTGAATATCGGACAGGGAGGGGGGTTGGCGGCTACACCTTC.

V is TRBV4-1 and J is TRBJ1-1; a weak D match, TRBD1 (5 bases). Per germline, CDR1 MGHRA and CDR2 YSYEKL. The CDR3 is made up of 18 amino acids. V dropped 0 bases and J dropped 1 base, with 18 bases sitting between them. The CDR3 loop is CASSQDLIRGGTNTEAFF. The CDR3 DNA is TGCGCCAGCAGCCAAGATCTGATTCGGGGGGGAACGAACACTGAAGCTTTCTTT.

V and J are TRBV18 and TRBJ2-2, with 8 bases that match TRBD1. Germline values: CDR1 KGHSH, CDR2 LQKENI. V shed 3 bases, J shed 2 bases, and the junction held 2 bases outside the gene matches. The CDR3 has 15 residues. CDR3 amino acids: CASSPDRGNTGELFF. CDR3 nucleotide sequence: TGTGCCAGCTCACCTGACAGGGGAAACACCGGGGAGCTGTTTTTT. The whole variable domain, remainder taken from reference TRBV18 and TRBJ2-2, is NAGVMQNPRHLVRRRGQEARLRCSPMKGHSHVYWYRQLPEEGLKFMVYLQKENIIDESGMPKERFSAEFPKEGPSILRIQQVVRGDSAAYFCASSPDRGNTGELFFGEGSRLTVL.

The genes are TRBV12-1 and TRBJ2-1; TRBD2 is the table's D call, not checked against the DNA. TRBV12-1 is an annotated pseudogene. The CDR3 sequence is 14 residues long. The CDR3 nucleotides read TGTGCCAGCAGCTCGAGCGGGACTTACAATGAGCAGTTCTTC. It codes for CASSSSGTYNEQFF.

The rearrangement joins TRBV27 to TRBJ2-7; D unclear. Germline V gene sequence: CDR1 MNHEY, CDR2 SMNVEV (reference sequence). The CDR3 spans 12 residues. Trimming cost V 6 bases and J 2 bases, with 8 bases left between them. The DNA for the CDR3 is TGTGCCAGCAGCCCGACACCCTACGAGCAGTACTTC. This sequence encodes CASSPTPYEQYF.

V is TRBV2 and J is TRBJ2-7; tentatively, D is TRBD2 (6 bases). Trimming took off 8 bases at V and 4 bases at J, with 15 bases between the two ends. Germline loops: CDR1 SNHLY, CDR2 FYNNEI. The CDR3 extends over 13 amino acids. The CDR3 sequence: CASHAGSQYEQYF. Written as DNA, the CDR3 is TGTGCCAGCCATGCCGGGAGTCAATACGAGCAGTACTTC.

This clone was recorded once. The V call is TRBV5-1, the J call TRBJ2-3; possible D gene TRBD1, 6 bases. Germline V gene lookup returns CDR1 SGHRS and CDR2 YFSETQ. Trimming removed 2 bases at V and 3 bases at J, with 10 bases between. The CDR3 is 14 amino acids. CDR3 protein: CASSFGGPTDTQYF. The DNA for the CDR3 is TGCGCCAGCAGCTTTGGGGGCCCGACAGATACGCAGTATTTT.

This clone was seen once. V and J are TRBV5-1 and TRBJ1-3, with TRBD1 matching over 9 bases. Germline V gives CDR1 SGHRS, CDR2 YFSETQ. This CDR3 region has 20 residues. V lost 0 bases and J lost 0; bases outside the gene matches: 13. Written as DNA, the CDR3 is TGCGCCAGCAGCTTGGTCCGGTGGACAGGGGTTGGGAGCTCTGGAAACACCATATATTTT. Translating it yields CASSLVRWTGVGSSGNTIYF.

The chain links TRBV6-5 to TRBJ2-7; TRBD1 might be the D (6 bases). Germline CDR1 and CDR2: MNHEY and SVGAGI. Trimming took off 10 bases at V and 5 bases at J, with 18 bases between the two ends. The CDR3 is 13 amino acids. The CDR3 loop reads CAIGELGGNEQYF. In DNA, the CDR3 is TGTGCCATCGGAGAGCTAGGGGGTAACGAGCAGTACTTC.

This clone is a singleton in its sample. The V call is TRBV6-5, the J call TRBJ1-5, with unresolved D. Trimming pared 0 bases from V and 1 base from J, leaving 7 bases between. This CDR3 has 15 amino acids. Germline V lookup: CDR1 MNHEY, CDR2 SVGAGI. In DNA form, the CDR3 reads TGTGCCAGCAGTTACTCGGTCAGGAGCAATCAGCCCCAGCATTTT. It translates to CASSYSVRSNQPQHF.

The gene calls are TRBV28 and TRBJ2-7; D is perhaps TRBD1 (6 bases). The CDR3 has 14 amino acids. Trimming pared 7 bases from V and 4 bases from J, leaving 17 bases between. Germline lookup yields CDR1 MDHEN and CDR2 SYDVKM. This chain's CDR3 is CASTSGQTFYEQYF. DNA for the CDR3: TGTGCCAGCACCTCTGGACAGACCTTTTACGAGCAGTACTTC.

This clone was seen a few times. The chain uses TRBV7-9 and TRBJ2-5; no definite D call. The CDR3 spans 13 residues. Germline-derived CDR1 and CDR2 are SEHNR and FQNEAQ (reference sequence). Trimming stripped 4 bases from V and 2 bases from J, with 8 bases between. CDR3: CASSYRLQETQYF. CDR3 nucleotide sequence: TGTGCCAGCAGCTATAGACTTCAAGAGACCCAGTACTTC.

Worth noting for this clone: Different DNA sequences within this sample yield the same CDR3. The chain has TRBV9 and TRBJ1-2; D is undetermined. Germline values: CDR1 SGDLS, CDR2 YYNGEE. V was clipped by 0 bases and J by 1 base, with 7 bases between them. This CDR3 has 14 amino acids. CDR3 residues: CASSVEAGNYGYTF. In DNA, the CDR3 is TGTGCCAGCAGCGTAGAGGCGGGTAACTATGGCTACACCTTC.

This chain links TRBV4-2 with TRBJ1-4; possible D gene TRBD1, 5 bases. Trimming cost V 0 bases and J 3 bases, with 8 bases left between them. The CDR3 is 15 residues long. The germline V gene encodes CDR1 LGHNA and CDR2 YNFKEQ. The CDR3 sequence: CASSQDRVANEKLFF. The CDR3 DNA sequence: TGTGCCAGCAGCCAAGACAGGGTGGCTAATGAAAAACTGTTTTTT.

The rearrangement links TRBV30 to TRBJ1-4; 10 bases agree with TRBD1. Losses at the gene ends were 4 bases for V and 8 bases for J; bases not matched to a gene: 4. CDR3 size: 13 residues. Germline assignment: CDR1 GTSNPN and CDR2 SVGIG (reference sequence). CDR3 region: CAWTGTGDEKLFF. CDR3 nucleotide sequence: TGTGCCTGGACCGGGACAGGGGACGAAAAACTGTTTTTT.

The chain uses TRBV19 and TRBJ2-6; no reliable D call. Germline values: CDR1 LNHDA, CDR2 SQIVND (reference sequence). V dropped 7 bases and J dropped 2 bases, with 6 bases sitting between them. CDR3 length: 13 residues. The CDR3 coding sequence is TGTGCCAGTATTTCAGCTGGGGCCAACGTCCTGACTTTC. Translation gives CASISAGANVLTF.

V usage is TRBV4-1 and J usage is TRBJ1-1; 8 bases match TRBD1. The germline V gene encodes CDR1 MGHRA and CDR2 YSYEKL. The V and J ends lost 5 bases and 1 base, in that order; junction bases with no gene match: 9. This CDR3 contains 16 residues. The CDR3, as DNA: TGCGCCAGCAGCTACCGAGGACAGGGTCGGAACACTGAAGCTTTCTTT. This encodes CASSYRGQGRNTEAFF.

With regard to this clone: Other DNA sequences from this sample encode an identical CDR3 as well. This chain connects TRBV28 to TRBJ2-1, with unresolved D. This CDR3 spans 11 amino acids. The V end lost 5 bases, the J end lost 4 bases, and 3 bases lay between the germline ends. The V gene's germline CDR1 is MDHEN and CDR2 SYDVKM. The CDR3: CASSLYNEQFF. The CDR3 DNA reads as TGTGCCAGCAGTCTATACAATGAGCAGTTCTTC.

V gene TRBV11-2 combines with J gene TRBJ1-5; D is uncertain. Germline V CDR1 and CDR2: SGHAT, FQNNGV. This CDR3 is built from 15 residues. The V and J ends lost 3 bases and 2 bases respectively, with 11 bases between them. The CDR3: CASSLGSGGNQPQHF. CDR3 coding DNA: TGTGCCAGCAGCTTGGGTAGCGGCGGCAATCAGCCCCAGCATTTT.

This chain joins TRBV7-9 and TRBJ1-1; D gene ambiguous. The CDR3 length is 16 residues. Trimming took 6 bases from V and 5 from J, leaving 22 bases between them. The germline V gene encodes CDR1 SEHNR and CDR2 FQNEAQ (reference sequence). CDR3: CASRAYRHPWRTEAFF. The CDR3 DNA is TGTGCCAGCAGGGCCTATAGGCACCCCTGGAGGACTGAAGCTTTCTTT.

The genes are TRBV29-1 and TRBJ2-7; the match to TRBD2 covers 9 bases. CDR1 is SQVTM, CDR2 ANQGSEA, per germline. The CDR3 runs to 16 residues. The V segment lost 6 bases and the J segment 2 bases; nucleotides outside the gene matches: 14. The DNA for the CDR3 is TGCAGCGTGGGGGGGGCTTCTAGCGGGGACGCCTACGAGCAGTACTTC. The encoded protein is CSVGGASSGDAYEQYF.

This rearrangement joins TRBV4-2 to TRBJ2-3; D is undetermined. Between the trimmed V and J ends, which lost 5 bases and 1 base, there was a span of 22 bases. The CDR3 has 18 amino acids. From germline, CDR1 is LGHNA and CDR2 YNFKEQ. CDR3 DNA: TGTGCCAGCAGCTCCCCCCTAATAGTACTACCCGGCACAGATACGCAGTATTTT. Translated: CASSSPLIVLPGTDTQYF.

The J gene is TRBJ2-1, the V gene TRBV7-9; D might be TRBD1 (7 bases). Deletions cut 1 base from V and 10 bases from J, with 14 bases between. Germline loops: CDR1 SEHNR, CDR2 FQNEAQ (reference sequence). There are 14 residues in the CDR3. The CDR3 bases are TGTGCCAGCAGCTTAGGTCAGGGGGGAGAAGAGCAGTTCTTC. Its translation is CASSLGQGGEEQFF.